This entry concerns a single TCR beta chain. Its target is not known. The germline V gene has CDR1 LNHDA and CDR2 SQIVND (reference sequence). The length of the CDR3 is 15 residues. J lost 11 bases, V lost 7 bases, and 19 bases had no gene match. The time point: week 35, safety follow-up. Alongside topical imiquimod, each dose of vaccine comprised 300 ug of mutant IDH1 20-mer peptide. This record belongs to a study of a mutant IDH1 vaccine in newly diagnosed glioma. In the study overall: Vaccines were begun 4-6 weeks after radiotherapy alone, or with temozolomide cycles. Earlier treatment was radiotherapy, temozolomide, or both, with most getting both. Study-level points and caveats: No link was apparently found between pseudoprogression and changes in top peripheral T cell clonotypes.

Generated by immunoSEQ multiplex PCR, the TCRdb table keeps only in-frame clones and is missing some. The sample has about 54,000 clones; roughly 80% are singletons. This sequence joins TRBV19 and TRBJ1-1; TRBD1 aligns across 7 bases. Source: PBMCs, taken from a glioma patient whose treatment included an IDH1 peptide vaccine. The clonotype was recovered from a woman aged 18-29 years with glioma. CDR3 loop: CASINPTQGPRRAFF. The CDR3 DNA sequence: TGTGCCAGTATCAATCCAACACAGGGGCCCCGACGGGCTTTCTTT.